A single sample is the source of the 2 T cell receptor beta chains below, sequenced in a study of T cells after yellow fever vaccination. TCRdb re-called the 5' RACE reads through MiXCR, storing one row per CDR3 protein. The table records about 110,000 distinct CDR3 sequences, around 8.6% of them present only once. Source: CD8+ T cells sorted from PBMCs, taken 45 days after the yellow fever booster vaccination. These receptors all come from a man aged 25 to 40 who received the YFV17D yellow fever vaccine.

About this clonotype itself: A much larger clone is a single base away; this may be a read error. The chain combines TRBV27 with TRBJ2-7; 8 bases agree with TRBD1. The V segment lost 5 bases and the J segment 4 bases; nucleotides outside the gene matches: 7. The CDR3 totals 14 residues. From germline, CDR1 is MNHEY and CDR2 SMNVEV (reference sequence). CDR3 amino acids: CASSGDRSLYEQYF. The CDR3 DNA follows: TGTGCCAGCAGTGGGGACAGGTCGTTATACGAGCAGTACTTC.

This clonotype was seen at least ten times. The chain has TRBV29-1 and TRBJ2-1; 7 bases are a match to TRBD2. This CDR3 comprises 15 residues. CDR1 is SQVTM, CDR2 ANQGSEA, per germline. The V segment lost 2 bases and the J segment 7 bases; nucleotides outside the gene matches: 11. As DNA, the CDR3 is TGCAGCGTTGAATCTAGACTAGCCCTATTAAATGAGCAGTTCTTC. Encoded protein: CSVESRLALLNEQFF.